The T cell receptor (beta chain) described here comes from a study of T cell changes during pregnancy in multiple sclerosis. The table came from immunoSEQ multiplex PCR; TCRdb's copy has only in-frame clones and leaves some out. Here the sample spans tens of thousands of clones, 92% being singletons. The CDR3 length is 12 residues. CDR1 is MNHNS, CDR2 SASEGT, per germline. Trimming shortened V by 1 base and J by 7 bases, and 7 bases separated the two germline ends. The receptor comes from a female donor with multiple sclerosis, enrolled in a pregnancy study. The chain uses TRBV6-1 and TRBJ1-2; no definite D call. Material: CD4+ T cells from peripheral blood mononuclear cells, obtained in the second trimester of pregnancy. CDR3 DNA: TGTGCCAGCAGTGAAGGGGTAGCTGGCTACACCTTC. It yields the protein CASSEGVAGYTF.